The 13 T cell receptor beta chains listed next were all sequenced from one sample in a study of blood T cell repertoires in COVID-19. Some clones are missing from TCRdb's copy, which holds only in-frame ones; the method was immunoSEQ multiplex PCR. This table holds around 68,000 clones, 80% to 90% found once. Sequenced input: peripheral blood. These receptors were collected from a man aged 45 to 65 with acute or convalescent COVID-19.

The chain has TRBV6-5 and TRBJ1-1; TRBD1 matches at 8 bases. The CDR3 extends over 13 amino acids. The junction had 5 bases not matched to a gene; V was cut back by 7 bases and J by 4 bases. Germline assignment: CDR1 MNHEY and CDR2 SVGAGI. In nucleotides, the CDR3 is TGTGCCAGCAAGGAGACAGGGGCCACTGAAGCTTTCTTT. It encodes CASKETGATEAFF.

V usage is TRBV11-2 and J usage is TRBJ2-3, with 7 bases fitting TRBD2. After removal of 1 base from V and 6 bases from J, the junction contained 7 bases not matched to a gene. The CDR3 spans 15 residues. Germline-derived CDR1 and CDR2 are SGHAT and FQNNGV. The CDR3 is CASSLGGLVRDTQYF. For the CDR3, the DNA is TGTGCCAGCAGCTTAGGAGGACTAGTGCGCGATACGCAGTATTTT.

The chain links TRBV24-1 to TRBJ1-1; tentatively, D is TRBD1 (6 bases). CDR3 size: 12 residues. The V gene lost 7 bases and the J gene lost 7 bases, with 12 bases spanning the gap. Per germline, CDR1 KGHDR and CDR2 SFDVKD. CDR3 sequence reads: CATRAEGGEAFF. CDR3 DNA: TGTGCCACCAGGGCCGAAGGGGGTGAAGCTTTCTTT.

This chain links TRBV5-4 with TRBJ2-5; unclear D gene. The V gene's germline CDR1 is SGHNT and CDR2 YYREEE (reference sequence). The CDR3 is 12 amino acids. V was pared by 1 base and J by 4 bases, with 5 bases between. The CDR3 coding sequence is TGTGCCAGCAGCTTGCCGGGAGAGACCCAGTACTTC. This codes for CASSLPGETQYF. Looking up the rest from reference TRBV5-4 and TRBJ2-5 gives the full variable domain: ETGVTQSPTHLIKTRGQQVTLRCSSQSGHNTVSWYQQALGQGPQFIFQYYREEENGRGNFPPRFSGLQFPNYSSELNVNALELDDSALYLCASSLPGETQYFGPGTRLLVL.

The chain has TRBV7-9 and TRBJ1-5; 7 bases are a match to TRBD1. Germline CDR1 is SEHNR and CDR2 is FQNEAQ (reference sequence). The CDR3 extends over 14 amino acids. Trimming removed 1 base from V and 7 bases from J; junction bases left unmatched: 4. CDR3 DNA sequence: TGTGCCAGCAGCTTAGGACAGGGAAACCAGCCCCAGCATTTT. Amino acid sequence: CASSLGQGNQPQHF.

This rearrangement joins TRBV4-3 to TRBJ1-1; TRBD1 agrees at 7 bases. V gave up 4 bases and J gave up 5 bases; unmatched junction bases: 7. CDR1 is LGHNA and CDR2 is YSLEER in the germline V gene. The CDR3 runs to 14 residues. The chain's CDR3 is CASSPEGARTEAFF. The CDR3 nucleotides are TGCGCCAGCAGCCCCGAGGGGGCAAGAACTGAAGCTTTCTTT.

CDR3: CASSASRTPNEQYF. CDR3 nucleotides: TGTGCCAGTAGTGCCTCCAGGACACCAAACGAGCAGTACTTC. This chain links TRBV19 with TRBJ2-7; the D gene is possibly TRBD1 (5 bases). The length of the CDR3 is 14 residues. Germline values: CDR1 LNHDA, CDR2 SQIVND (reference sequence). Between the trimmed V and J ends, which lost 5 bases and 5 bases, there was a span of 16 bases.

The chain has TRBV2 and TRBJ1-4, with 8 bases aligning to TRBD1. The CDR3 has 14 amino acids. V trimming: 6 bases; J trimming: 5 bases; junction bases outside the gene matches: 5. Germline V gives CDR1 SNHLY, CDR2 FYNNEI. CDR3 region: CASRAGGGNEKLFF. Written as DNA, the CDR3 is TGTGCCAGCAGGGCAGGGGGCGGCAATGAAAAACTGTTTTTT.

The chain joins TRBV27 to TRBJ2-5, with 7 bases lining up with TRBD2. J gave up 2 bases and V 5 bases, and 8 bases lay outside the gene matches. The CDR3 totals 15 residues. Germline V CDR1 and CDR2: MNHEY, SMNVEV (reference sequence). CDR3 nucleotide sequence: TGTGCCAGCAGTGAAAGCCGGGGAGGGCAAGAGACCCAGTACTTC. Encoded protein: CASSESRGGQETQYF.

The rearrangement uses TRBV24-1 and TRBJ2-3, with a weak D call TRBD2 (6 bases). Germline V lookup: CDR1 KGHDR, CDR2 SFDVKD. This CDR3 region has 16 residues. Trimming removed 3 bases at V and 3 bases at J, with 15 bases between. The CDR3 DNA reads TGTGCCACCAGTGATCCCCACCGGGAGAAGACAGATACGCAGTATTTT. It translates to CATSDPHREKTDTQYF.

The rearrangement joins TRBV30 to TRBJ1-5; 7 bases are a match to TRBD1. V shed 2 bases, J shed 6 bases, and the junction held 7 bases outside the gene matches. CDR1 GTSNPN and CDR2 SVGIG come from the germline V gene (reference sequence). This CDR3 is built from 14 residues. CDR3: CAWSTVGGSQPQHF. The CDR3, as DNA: TGTGCCTGGAGTACCGTAGGGGGCAGTCAGCCCCAGCATTTT.

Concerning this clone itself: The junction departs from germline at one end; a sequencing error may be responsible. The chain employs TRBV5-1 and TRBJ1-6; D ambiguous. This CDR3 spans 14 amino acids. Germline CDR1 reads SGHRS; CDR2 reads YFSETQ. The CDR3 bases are TGCGCCAGCAGTTTGGTGGCAGGTTATTCACCCCTCCACTTT. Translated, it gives CASSLVAGYSPLHF.

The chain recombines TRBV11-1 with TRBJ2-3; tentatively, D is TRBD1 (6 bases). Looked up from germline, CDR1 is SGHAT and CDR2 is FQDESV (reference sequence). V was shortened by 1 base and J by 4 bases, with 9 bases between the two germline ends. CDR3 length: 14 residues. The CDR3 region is CASSLGQGSDTQYF. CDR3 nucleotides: TGTGCCAGCAGCTTAGGGCAGGGGTCAGATACGCAGTATTTT.